This T cell receptor beta chain was captured by sequencing in a study of cytomegalovirus exposure and HLA in healthy donors (TCRdb year 2017). The study in broad terms: An earlier analysis of a few hundred of the donors reported approximately 280 Gb of sequence data and around 120 million unique TCR beta sequences obtained from approximately 180 million T cells. An early release covering just under 650 HLA-typed donors comprised 300 to 350 gigabases of sequencing data and approximately 80 million unique TCR sequences. Among the roughly 380 genotyped donors, around 81% belonged to the genetic ancestry cluster associated with self-reported Caucasian donors. The study aimed to test whether cataloging public T cell receptors could reveal signatures of past pathogen exposure. The study profiled the T cell repertoires of around 700 subjects by immunosequencing and related them to cytomegalovirus serostatus. A separate validation cohort of 100 to 150 different subjects was used in addition to the roughly 640-subject first cohort. To predict cytomegalovirus infection status, the study combined high-throughput TCR immunosequencing, statistical association of individual TCRs with disease status, and machine learning. A later analysis re-examined previously published TCR beta repertoires from hundreds of donors and added high-resolution HLA genotyping to investigate patterns of TCR occurrence. Rather than using new phenotypic data, the later analysis identified candidate immune exposures from TCR beta sequences and from how often those sequences occurred across donors. An earlier analysis of several hundred of the donors used high-throughput TCR beta sequencing to judge whether each TCR beta V gene segment behaved as functional or pseudogenic. Donor age, sex, ethnicity and CMV serostatus were collected together with the repertoire data. In a later genetic analysis, genome-wide SNP genotypes for about 55% of the roughly 670 donors were used, and that subset was treated as a discovery cohort. Every discovery cohort repertoire had been produced on one sequencing platform. Both class I and class II loci were covered by HLA typing, at four-digit resolution. The number of typed donors differed by locus: 629-630 for A, B, C, DRB1 and DQB1; some 500 for DQA1; 606 for DPA1; and about 450 for DPB1. Because of strong linkage in the cohort, five DR-DQ haplotypes were treated as single units for association and clustering. Across approximately 420 genotyped donors of the cohort, an average of roughly 250,000 unique TCR beta nucleotide sequences per donor were sequenced, and roughly 20% of those sequences were non-productive.

CDR1 and CDR2 are drawn from the germline V gene: MNHEY, SVGAGI. The germline V end is reduced by 4 bases and the J end by 7 bases; junction bases left unmatched: 1. Measured from the cysteine to the phenylalanine, the CDR3 is 12 residues long. Only CDR3 DNA remains: 36 bases, in frame from the first base. The cohort was made up of 500 to 850 healthy bone marrow donors. At the time of sampling, every cohort member was nominally healthy, though immune exposures that went unrecorded were likely present. The donor was CMV seronegative and belonged to the group of 352 seronegative cohort members. A peripheral blood sample was collected from each donor, and TCR beta sequencing was performed on peripheral blood mononuclear cells. The Qiagen DNeasy Blood Extraction Kit was used to extract genomic DNA from the blood cell samples. Note on this clone: Its antigen is unknown. Per-nucleotide qualities are absent, and no much larger clonotype sits a single base away.

Beyond this particular receptor, the publication reports: CMV serostatus was the only immune exposure information available for the cohort. A later genetic analysis reported fewer N-insertions in productive TCRs among donors in an Asian-associated ancestry cluster than the 666-donor mean. The earlier analysis of almost 600 of the donors excluded 15 to 20 rarely observed V segments, including chromosome 9 orphons, because counts were too low. Assigning TCR associations to individual alleles was difficult when HLA alleles, especially DR and DQ, strongly co-occurred. In this cohort, only TCR beta chains were sequenced, and detectable features were limited by the absence of alpha or paired-chain data. A later analysis found that HLA-associated TCR beta chains were more clonally expanded and had lower generation probabilities than equally common non-associated chains. The classifier was reported to diagnose cytomegalovirus status with high specificity and sensitivity in both the original cohort and the validation cohort. An association between a missense DCLRE1C variant and V-gene and J-gene trimming of TCR beta chains was found in a later genetic analysis and replicated in an independent cohort. Some IMGT-functional V segments, including TRBV6-2 and TRBV6-3, could not be told apart with the 87-base-pair reads, so those segments were excluded. A further reported finding was that TCR beta sequences accurately predicted the HLA-A and HLA-B alleles for most subjects in the first cohort. In a later analysis, most CMV-associated TCR beta chains were found to appear HLA-restricted, with HLA associations seemingly driven largely by CMV exposure. An earlier analysis of around 600 of the donors showed that most TCR beta V segments appeared in productive rearrangements either about 87% or about 30% of the time, which broadly matched IMGT annotations. In a later analysis, several top co-occurrence clusters were reported to appear linked to parvovirus B19, influenza, CMV and Epstein-Barr virus. Most TCR sequences were seen in very few donors, while some public TCRs were found in many individuals. In vitro tests confirmed that three of the cytomegalovirus-associated TCR beta chains recognize cytomegalovirus antigens. Correlated functional status among segregating V segments might reflect linkage disequilibrium, but an unknown experimental factor could not be ruled out. At a false discovery rate of 0.05, a later analysis linked around 17,000 TCR beta sequences to specific HLA alleles. Because HLA typing was unavailable for some donors at each locus, only the typed subset was used in association tests. It was suggested by the authors that the approach could potentially be generalized to other disease states and immunological phenotypes. Roughly uniform sequencing depth across donors was assumed in presence/absence analyses, although this assumption may not hold. In the study, approximately 160 TCR beta chains were listed as associated with cytomegalovirus. A cluster of highly shared sequence variants was judged likely to represent a technical artifact of the sequencing pipeline. A later analysis found that TCR association rates varied across HLA loci, with DRB1 alleles showing the most associated TCRs and HLA-C alleles the fewest.

The library was built by means of the immunoSEQ multiplex PCR assay. For the multiplex PCR, a mixture combining 60 forward primers for TCR Vbeta segments and 13 reverse primers for TCR Jbeta segments was used. The CDR3 region of rearranged TCR beta genes was amplified from genomic DNA by a multiplex PCR assay. Amplified TCR beta libraries were sequenced as 87-base-pair reads on the Illumina HiSeq System. From the authors' description of their analysis: A later analysis counted 65 million to 90 million unique TCR beta chains across the 550 to 750 repertoires, and around 12 million of these chains were shared by at least two donors. Raw reads were error-corrected and collapsed into unique sequences with a nearest-neighbor algorithm that merged closely related sequences to remove PCR and sequencing errors. Alignment of CDR3 sequences to IMGT reference sequences was used to assign V, D and J gene segments. Each retained sequence needed at least a six-nucleotide match to both a V gene segment and a J gene segment. A rearrangement counted as productive if the CDR3 had no stop codons and remained in frame with V and J, and every other rearrangement counted as non-productive. Following IMGT convention, CDR3 was defined as the stretch from the second conserved V-encoded cysteine to the conserved J-encoded phenylalanine. The earlier analysis of about 590 of the donors excluded sequences that lacked an unambiguous match to a single V gene segment. An earlier analysis of several hundred of the donors called V segments functional above 56.7% productive rearrangements and segregating when the between-donor standard deviation exceeded 5%. A statistical classification framework was built for diagnosing cytomegalovirus status from the catalog of TCR beta chain sequences. In a later analysis, V and J genes were assigned by comparing TCR nucleotide sequences against IMGT/GENE-DB human TR gene sequences. The TCRdist pipeline was used in a later analysis to assign CDR3 sequences and most-parsimonious VDJ recombination scenarios. In a later analysis, each TCR beta chain was defined by its CDR3 amino acid sequence together with its V-gene family, and reads lacking a unique V-gene family were excluded. To address suspected cross-contamination and a sequencing artifact, a later analysis removed under 600 highly shared, low-generation-probability nucleotide sequences. In a later analysis, a clonal expansion index was calculated for each public chain from normalized within-repertoire ranks of inferred template counts. A later analysis computed generation probabilities with a VDJ recombination model fitted to out-of-frame rearrangements, and checked the results against IGoR. A later analysis scored TCR-TCR, TCR-HLA and TCR-CMV co-occurrence with hypergeometric tests, applying a repertoire-size bias correction to TCR pairs. False discovery rates were estimated in a later analysis by permuting HLA or CMV assignments 20 times. In a later analysis, co-occurring TCRs were grouped with DBSCAN, and TCRdist sequence similarity was added when clustering was performed within HLA-allele-positive subsets. Repertoires with fewer than 30,000 or more than 120,000 public chains were left out of co-occurrence clustering, as were about five repertoires with anomalous nucleotide sharing. The immuneACCESS repertoire file appears here via TCRdb, limited to in-frame rearrangements. These files lack a portion of the clones; in checked studies, under half of the deficit traces to unresolved V genes, and the cause of the others is not known. D and trimming come from the DNA, and the V and J calls and clone size come from that table. The sample data list about 270,000 clones, and approximately 70% of these were observed just once. Jointly, the top ten make up approximately 2.5% of the sample.

The TCR was taken from a female donor in good health and CMV-seronegative. The material sequenced was PBMCs. The receptor chain draws on TRBV6-5 and TRBJ2-1, with TRBD1 identical over 7 junction bases. The DNA sequence follows: TGTGCCAGCAGTTCGACAGGGAATGAGCAGTTCTTC. Translated, this gives CASSSTGNEQFF.